A single sample gave rise to the 28 T cell receptor beta chains below, sequenced in a study of memory CD4+ T cells and cytomegalovirus serostatus (dated by TCRdb to between 2017 and 2020). Preparation of the library involved the immunoSEQ multiplex PCR assay. TCRdb mirrors the immuneACCESS table, restricted to in-frame sequences. Some clones are absent from its copies; in checked studies, under half trace to an unresolved V gene, and the reason for the others is unknown. For this sample there are about 54,000 clones; around 79% appear just once. The top ten clones comprise around 2.7% of the sample. Single viable CD3+CD4+CD8-CD45RO+ cells were sorted as memory CD4+ T cells on a FACSAria II. Sequenced: memory CD4+ T cells from blood. The origin of the receptors is an adult in good health and CMV-seropositive.

The chain links TRBV28 to TRBJ2-6; 8 nucleotides agree with TRBD1. Germline CDR1 and CDR2: MDHEN and SYDVKM. There are 21 residues in the CDR3. J was trimmed by 2 bases and V by 3 bases; bases with no gene match: 18. The CDR3 protein is CASSFVYGSGTGGPGANVLTF. The CDR3 nucleotides are TGTGCCAGCAGTTTTGTCTACGGGTCCGGGACAGGAGGGCCTGGGGCCAACGTCCTGACTTTC. Supplemented by reference TRBV28 and TRBJ2-6, the full variable domain reads DVKVTQSSRYLVKRTGEKVFLECVQDMDHENMFWYRQDPGLGLRLIYFSYDVKMKEKGDIPEGYSVSREKKERFSLILESASTNQTSMYLCASSFVYGSGTGGPGANVLTFGAGSRLTVL.

The chain links TRBV11-1 to TRBJ2-5; tentative D call: TRBD2 (6 bases). This CDR3 region has 14 residues. V was pared by 6 bases and J by 5 bases, with 16 bases between. CDR1 and CDR2 from the germline V gene are SGHAT and FQDESV (reference sequence). The CDR3, as DNA: TGTGCCAGCAGTATCCCCGGGACTCGGGAGACCCAGTACTTC. The encoded protein is CASSIPGTRETQYF.

J is TRBJ2-7 and V is TRBV4-1; D could derive from TRBD1 or TRBD2 (5 bases each). This CDR3 has 15 amino acids. CDR1 and CDR2 (germline): MGHRA, YSYEKL. Trimming removed 3 bases at V and 4 bases at J, with 16 bases between. CDR3 sequence (DNA): TGCGCCAGCAGCCACACCGGGACGAGCAATTACGAGCAGTACTTC. Protein product: CASSHTGTSNYEQYF.

This clone was found once. CDR3 sequence reads: CASSVGLGGNEQFF. Written as DNA, the CDR3 is TGTGCCAGCAGCGTAGGGCTAGGCGGCAATGAGCAGTTCTTC. The chain combines TRBV9 with TRBJ2-1, with D uncertain. Germline V gene data show CDR1 as SGDLS and CDR2 as YYNGEE. The length of the CDR3 is 14 residues. The V gene lost 0 bases and the J gene lost 6 bases, with 10 bases spanning the gap.

This chain links TRBV29-1 with TRBJ1-1; unclear D gene. The CDR3 contains 11 residues. The germline V and J ends were trimmed by 3 bases and 1 base, with 3 bases remaining between them. Germline values: CDR1 SQVTM, CDR2 ANQGSEA. This CDR3 is CSVEENTEAFF. Written as DNA, the CDR3 is TGCAGCGTTGAGGAGAACACTGAAGCTTTCTTT. The full variable domain, with the rest looked up from reference TRBV29-1 and TRBJ1-1, is SAVISQKPSRDICQRGTSLTIQCQVDSQVTMMFWYRQQPGQSLTLIATANQGSEATYESGFVIDKFPISRPNLTFSTLTVSNMSPEDSSIYLCSVEENTEAFFGQGTRLTVV.

A single count supports this clone. The V and J genes are TRBV6-5 and TRBJ2-3, with 7 nucleotides matching TRBD2. Per germline, CDR1 MNHEY and CDR2 SVGAGI. V lost 6 bases to trimming and J lost 5 bases; unmatched junction nucleotides: 11. CDR3 length: 15 residues. CDR3 sequence: CASRISWGGGDTQYF. CDR3 nucleotide sequence: TGTGCCAGCAGAATCTCATGGGGCGGGGGAGATACGCAGTATTTT.

This clone has a handful of counts. This sequence joins TRBV5-1 and TRBJ1-3; tentatively, D is TRBD1 (5 bases). V was cut by 4 bases and J by 0 bases, with 11 bases left in between. This CDR3 is 15 amino acids long. The germline V gene has CDR1 SGHRS and CDR2 YFSETQ. The CDR3 loop reads CASSETESSGNTIYF. In DNA, the CDR3 is TGCGCCAGCAGCGAGACAGAAAGCTCTGGAAACACCATATATTTT.

The genes are TRBV4-2 and TRBJ2-1; TRBD2 matches at 8 bases. Looked up from germline, CDR1 is LGHNA and CDR2 is YNFKEQ. This CDR3 region has 14 residues. J gave up 6 bases and V 4 bases, and 5 bases lay outside the gene matches. CDR3 nucleotides: TGTGCCAGCAGCCTAGTAGCGGGGCTCAATGAGCAGTTCTTC. Translated, it gives CASSLVAGLNEQFF.

A few counts support this clone. This chain links TRBV6-6 with TRBJ1-2; D uncertain. CDR1 is MNHNY and CDR2 is SVGAGI in the germline V gene (reference sequence). CDR3 size: 12 residues. Deletions cut 8 bases from V and 0 bases from J, with 7 bases between. As DNA, the CDR3 is TGTGCCAGCTCTACCTCTAACTATGGCTACACCTTC. Translation gives CASSTSNYGYTF.

The chain uses TRBV7-2 and TRBJ2-5; D is unresolved. The CDR3 loop spans 13 amino acids. Trimming cost V 5 bases and J 1 base, with 8 bases left between them. CDR1 SGHTA and CDR2 FQGNSA come from the germline V gene. In nucleotides, the CDR3 is TGTGCCAGCAGCCCGCAACTCCAAGAGACCCAGTACTTC. It specifies CASSPQLQETQYF.

The chain joins TRBV5-1 to TRBJ2-1; the D gene is possibly TRBD1 (6 bases). CDR3 size: 14 residues. CDR1 and CDR2 from the germline V gene are SGHRS and YFSETQ. V gave up 5 bases and J gave up 5 bases, with 14 bases separating them. The CDR3 region has the DNA TGCGCCAGCAGTCGAACAGGGCTTAACAATGAGCAGTTCTTC. Translation: CASSRTGLNNEQFF.

This clone was observed a single time. The chain is built from TRBV4-2 and TRBJ2-1; 9 nucleotides agree with TRBD2. CDR1 is LGHNA and CDR2 is YNFKEQ in the germline V gene. This CDR3 region has 17 residues. V lost 5 bases, J lost 5 bases, and 13 bases stayed unmatched. CDR3 coding DNA: TGTGCCAGCAGCAGGGGTGGGGGGGTAGCGGGAGACAATGAGCAGTTCTTC. It is translated as CASSRGGGVAGDNEQFF.

The rearrangement links TRBV27 to TRBJ1-2; possible D gene TRBD1, 5 bases. V was cut by 3 bases and J by 8 bases, with 13 bases left in between. The CDR3 totals 13 residues. Germline-derived CDR1 and CDR2 are MNHEY and SMNVEV (reference sequence). CDR3 loop: CASSFKGVDGYTF. In nucleotides, the CDR3 is TGTGCCAGCAGTTTTAAAGGGGTAGACGGCTACACCTTC.

The chain joins TRBV7-2 to TRBJ2-7; D may match TRBD1 or TRBD2 (7 bases each). Trimming shortened V by 5 bases and J by 0 bases, and 11 bases separated the two germline ends. There are 14 residues in the CDR3. Germline V CDR1 and CDR2: SGHTA, FQGNSA. The CDR3 reads CASSQGGSSYEQYF. The CDR3 coding sequence is TGTGCCAGCAGCCAGGGGGGGAGCTCCTACGAGCAGTACTTC.

The chain has TRBV18 and TRBJ1-5; 7 bases map to TRBD1. Per germline, CDR1 KGHSH and CDR2 LQKENI. CDR3 size: 14 residues. With V trimmed by 5 bases and J by 3 bases, 4 bases remained unmatched. Here the CDR3 reads CASSETGNNQPQHF. For the CDR3, the DNA is TGTGCCAGCTCAGAGACAGGGAACAATCAGCCCCAGCATTTT.

The chain is built from TRBV28 and TRBJ2-7; the D gene could be TRBD1 or TRBD2 (5 bases each). CDR1 and CDR2 from the germline V gene are MDHEN and SYDVKM. V was trimmed by 5 bases and J by 3 bases, leaving 14 bases between them. The CDR3 extends over 14 amino acids. The CDR3 spells CASSPGSVDYEQYF. The DNA of the CDR3 is TGTGCCAGCAGTCCAGGGAGCGTTGACTACGAGCAGTACTTC.

V gene TRBV5-1 combines with J gene TRBJ1-5; possibly TRBD1 for D (5 bases). Per germline, CDR1 SGHRS and CDR2 YFSETQ. The CDR3 is 15 amino acids. The V and J ends lost 4 bases and 3 bases respectively, with 14 bases between them. CDR3 in DNA: TGCGCCAGCAGCCCAAGCGGGGCCGCCAATCAGCCCCAGCATTTT. Its protein is CASSPSGAANQPQHF.

The rearrangement uses TRBV6-6 and TRBJ2-2, with TRBD1 identical over 7 bases. This CDR3 comprises 14 residues. Germline values: CDR1 MNHNY, CDR2 SVGAGI (reference sequence). V shed 4 bases and J 9 bases; nucleotides not matched to a gene: 8. The CDR3 DNA reads as TGTGCCAGCAGTTCTCATCGGACAGGTTGGGAGCTGTTTTTT. As protein: CASSSHRTGWELFF.

This chain links TRBV5-1 with TRBJ2-1; 10 nucleotides align to TRBD1. The CDR3 is 15 residues long. V trimming: 5 bases; J trimming: 8 bases; junction bases outside the gene matches: 10. Germline CDR1 SGHRS, CDR2 YFSETQ. The CDR3 DNA is TGCGCCAGCAGATCTACGCCGGGACAGGGGTATGAGCAGTTCTTC. This gives the protein CASRSTPGQGYEQFF.

The chain joins TRBV6-5 to TRBJ2-7; 8 nucleotides agree with TRBD2. The V gene's germline CDR1 is MNHEY and CDR2 SVGAGI. The CDR3 runs to 14 residues. V lost 2 bases and J lost 5; bases outside the gene matches: 5. The CDR3 DNA reads TGTGCCAGCAGTTACCGGGAGGGAGGCAACGAGCAGTACTTC. Amino acid sequence: CASSYREGGNEQYF.

CDR3 in DNA: TGTGCCAGCAGCTTAGGGTCCAGGGTCGCCGGGGAGCTGTTTTTT. Its translation: CASSLGSRVAGELFF. This rearrangement joins TRBV7-9 to TRBJ2-2, with a possible D match to TRBD1 (5 bases). The CDR3 totals 15 residues. The ends were cut back, 1 base at V and 6 bases at J, with 12 bases in the middle. Germline-derived CDR1 and CDR2 are SEHNR and FQNEAQ (reference sequence).

The J gene is TRBJ1-2, the V gene TRBV7-2; D not certain. This CDR3 region has 13 residues. The germline CDR1 and CDR2 sequences are SGHTA and FQGNSA. V was shortened by 5 bases and J by 6 bases, with 13 bases between the two germline ends. CDR3 protein: CASSPQRGNGYTF. The CDR3 DNA follows: TGTGCCAGCAGCCCCCAGCGGGGTAATGGCTACACCTTC.

The V gene is TRBV4-1, the J gene TRBJ1-3; 7 bases are a match to TRBD1. J was trimmed by 0 bases and V by 8 bases; bases with no gene match: 7. The CDR3 runs 15 residues. Germline-derived CDR1 and CDR2 are MGHRA and YSYEKL. CDR3 in amino acids: CASSPGQISGNTIYF. The DNA of the CDR3 is TGCGCCAGCTCCCCGGGACAGATCTCTGGAAACACCATATATTTT.

The genes are TRBV6-5 and TRBJ1-1; D is ambiguous. Trimming took 6 bases from V and 4 from J, leaving 15 bases between them. The CDR3 sequence is 14 residues long. Germline-derived CDR1 and CDR2 are MNHEY and SVGAGI. The CDR3 coding sequence is TGTGCCAGCAGCGACCCCTCCGGAGGCACTGAAGCTTTCTTT. Amino acids: CASSDPSGGTEAFF.

This clone is a singleton in its sample. The chain joins TRBV7-2 to TRBJ2-6, with no clear D. Deletions cut 5 bases from V and 3 bases from J, with 11 bases between. Germline-derived CDR1 and CDR2 are SGHTA and FQGNSA. The CDR3 has 15 amino acids. CDR3 nucleotides: TGTGCCAGCAGCAAGGTGGTGGTTGGGGCCAACGTCCTGACTTTC. Its protein product is CASSKVVVGANVLTF.

This sequence joins TRBV7-3 and TRBJ2-5; the match to TRBD2 covers 9 bases. CDR1 SGHTA and CDR2 FQGTGA come from the germline V gene. Trimming cost V 0 bases and J 3 bases; bases outside gene matches: 8. The CDR3 is 17 residues long. CDR3 DNA sequence: TGTGCCAGCAGCTTAACGTCGTCTAGCGGGACCAAAGAGACCCAGTACTTC. Protein: CASSLTSSSGTKETQYF.

This clone showed up just once. The chain's CDR3 is CASINSDTQYF. CDR3 DNA: TGTGCCAGCATCAACTCGGATACGCAGTATTTT. V and J are TRBV6-5 and TRBJ2-3; D not certain. With 7 bases removed from V and 6 bases from J, the gap between germline ends came to 8 bases. Germline CDR1 is MNHEY and CDR2 is SVGAGI. CDR3 length equals 11 residues.

The J gene is TRBJ2-2, the V gene TRBV7-3; a weak D match, TRBD2 (6 bases). Trimming took 5 bases from V and 6 from J, leaving 16 bases between them. The CDR3 length is 15 residues. Germline CDR1 and CDR2: SGHTA and FQGTGA. The CDR3 here is CASSLFGGTAGELFF. In DNA, the CDR3 is TGTGCCAGCAGCCTCTTTGGGGGGACCGCCGGGGAGCTGTTTTTT.